The 5 T cell receptor beta chains in this list originate from one sample, sequenced in a study of lymphopenia after photon versus proton radiotherapy (dated by TCRdb to the late 2010s). The library relied on the immunoSEQ multiplex PCR assay. Sourced from immuneACCESS, this table was stored by TCRdb with only in-frame sequences that have V and J called. A share of the clones is absent; for the studies checked, an unresolved V gene accounts for under half, and the remainder has no known explanation. The sample includes under 30,000 clones, with approximately 80% observed a single time. Together, the top ten hold about a quarter of the sample. The sequences come from peripheral blood, collected from a patient treated with photon-based radiotherapy. The receptors stem from a man aged 40-49 years with gastric cancer.

CDR3 protein: CASSSWGHPQETQYF. The CDR3 nucleotides are TGTGCCAGTAGTAGTTGGGGACACCCACAAGAGACCCAGTACTTC. The chain joins TRBV19 to TRBJ2-5; TRBD1 is a possible D gene (6 bases). The CDR3 is 15 residues long. CDR1 LNHDA and CDR2 SQIVND come from the germline V gene (reference sequence). V lost 4 bases and J lost 2, with 14 bases in between.

The rearrangement uses TRBV11-3 and TRBJ2-3; the D gene is possibly TRBD1 (5 bases). Per the germline V gene, CDR1 is SGHNT and CDR2 is YENEEA. This CDR3 has 14 amino acids. Trimming removed 4 bases from V and 5 bases from J, with 13 bases in between. CDR3 loop: CASSSSPRGDTQYF. As DNA, the CDR3 is TGTGCCAGCAGCTCTTCCCCTAGGGGAGATACGCAGTATTTT.

By sample fraction, this clone is medium-sized. This chain links TRBV11-2 with TRBJ1-2; tentatively, D is TRBD1 (5 bases). Deletions cut 5 bases from V and 2 bases from J, with 12 bases between. Germline V gene data show CDR1 as SGHAT and CDR2 as FQNNGV. The CDR3 is 14 residues long. CDR3 loop: CASSQPRDNYGYTF. The CDR3 nucleotides read TGTGCCAGCAGCCAACCCCGGGACAACTATGGCTACACCTTC.

The chain links TRBV7-9 to TRBJ1-1, with a possible D match to TRBD1 (6 bases). Germline-derived CDR1 and CDR2 are SEHNR and FQNEAQ (reference sequence). The CDR3 length is 15 residues. V was pared by 5 bases and J by 1 base, with 14 bases between. The CDR3 nucleotides are TGTGCCAGCAGCGCCTACAGGGACGGGAACACTGAAGCTTTCTTT. Translated, it gives CASSAYRDGNTEAFF.

The chain couples TRBV11-2 to TRBJ1-1; D is perhaps TRBD1 (5 bases). Germline lookup yields CDR1 SGHAT and CDR2 FQNNGV. With 3 bases removed from V and 0 bases from J, the gap between germline ends came to 14 bases. This CDR3 has 16 amino acids. DNA of the CDR3: TGTGCCAGCAGCTTTTGGCCGGGACGGATGAACACTGAAGCTTTCTTT. Its protein is CASSFWPGRMNTEAFF.